Listed below are T cell receptor beta chains from one sample, sequenced in a study of shared clonotypes between healthy human individuals. Here immunoSEQ multiplex PCR was the method, and the copy in TCRdb shows in-frame clones only, minus some. The sample comprises around 2,000,000 clones, around 96% of which are singletons, and more than 0.95% rests with the top ten. The sample comprised naive CD8+ T cells sorted from blood. The source is a man between 18 and 29 years old in good health. The CDR3 runs from the conserved cysteine through the conserved F or W. D genes are given only for firm matches. Expanded clones are given a class, and other clones once, few, many or no size at all.

d_call	j_call	v_call	clone_size	cdr3_aa	cdr3_nt
TRBD2	TRBJ2-7	TRBV27	.	CASSFSGGGYEQYF	TGTGCCAGCAGTTTTAGCGGGGGGGGTTACGAGCAGTACTTC
TRBD1	TRBJ2-7	TRBV19	.	CASSITGQAYEQYF	TGTGCCAGTAGTATAACGGGACAGGCCTACGAGCAGTACTTC
.	TRBJ1-2	TRBV6-1	.	CASSEARDYGYTF	TGTGCCAGCAGTGAAGCCAGGGACTATGGCTACACCTTC
TRBD2	TRBJ2-7	TRBV6-6	once	CASSGRGWDEQYF	TGTGCCAGCAGTGGGAGGGGCTGGGACGAGCAGTACTTC
.	TRBJ1-2	TRBV27	.	CASSPYQGLGYTF	TGTGCCAGCAGTCCCTATCAAGGGCTTGGCTACACCTTC
.	TRBJ2-7	TRBV7-7	.	CASQGEDSYEQYF	TGTGCTTCTCAGGGGGAGGATTCCTACGAGCAGTACTTC
.	TRBJ1-5	TRBV28	.	CASSLRGDGQPQHF	TGTGCCAGCAGTTTAAGAGGGGACGGTCAGCCCCAGCATTTT
TRBD2	TRBJ2-2	TRBV7-9	.	CASTGGGAGELFF	TGTGCCAGCACCGGGGGAGGGGCAGGGGAGCTGTTTTTT
.	TRBJ2-1	TRBV6-6	.	CASSYGTGNEQFF	TGTGCCAGCAGTTACGGGACTGGTAATGAGCAGTTCTTC
.	TRBJ1-1	TRBV5-6	.	CASSLGQGLTEAFF	TGTGCCAGCAGCTTGGGGCAGGGTCTCACTGAAGCTTTCTTT
.	TRBJ2-1	TRBV20-1	few	CSAIYNEQFF	TGCAGTGCTATCTACAATGAGCAGTTCTTC
.	TRBJ2-5	TRBV9	.	CASSVERGTQYF	TGTGCCAGCAGCGTAGAGAGGGGGACCCAGTACTTC
.	TRBJ2-3	TRBV6-5	.	CASSYGGGPTDTQYF	TGTGCCAGCAGTTACGGGGGTGGGCCCACAGATACGCAGTATTTT
.	TRBJ2-2	TRBV7-8	.	CASSLGNTGELFF	TGTGCCAGCAGCTTGGGGAACACCGGGGAGCTGTTTTTT
.	TRBJ2-5	TRBV15	.	CATSNLETQYF	TGTGCCACCAGCAACTTGGAGACCCAGTACTTC
.	TRBJ2-5	TRBV30	.	CAWSWSQETQYF	TGTGCCTGGAGTTGGAGCCAAGAGACCCAGTACTTC
.	TRBJ2-1	TRBV4-1	.	CASSQVRDEQFF	TGCGCCAGCAGCCAAGTACGGGATGAGCAGTTCTTC
TRBD2	TRBJ2-1	TRBV5-6	.	CASSLGAGGINEQFF	TGTGCCAGCAGCTTGGGTGCGGGGGGGATTAATGAGCAGTTCTTC
.	TRBJ2-7	TRBV2	.	CASSDLGVGQYF	TGTGCCAGCAGTGACCTCGGGGTTGGGCAGTACTTC
TRBD2	TRBJ2-7	TRBV11-2	.	CASSLKLASGGSYEQYF	TGTGCCAGCAGCTTAAAGCTGGCTAGCGGGGGGAGTTACGAGCAGTACTTC
TRBD2	TRBJ2-7	TRBV6-5	once	CASYGTSGTREQYF	TGTGCCAGCTACGGGACTAGCGGTACAAGGGAGCAGTACTTC
.	TRBJ1-5	TRBV5-6	.	CASSLAEQAADQPQHF	TGTGCCAGCAGCTTGGCGGAACAGGCGGCGGATCAGCCCCAGCATTTT